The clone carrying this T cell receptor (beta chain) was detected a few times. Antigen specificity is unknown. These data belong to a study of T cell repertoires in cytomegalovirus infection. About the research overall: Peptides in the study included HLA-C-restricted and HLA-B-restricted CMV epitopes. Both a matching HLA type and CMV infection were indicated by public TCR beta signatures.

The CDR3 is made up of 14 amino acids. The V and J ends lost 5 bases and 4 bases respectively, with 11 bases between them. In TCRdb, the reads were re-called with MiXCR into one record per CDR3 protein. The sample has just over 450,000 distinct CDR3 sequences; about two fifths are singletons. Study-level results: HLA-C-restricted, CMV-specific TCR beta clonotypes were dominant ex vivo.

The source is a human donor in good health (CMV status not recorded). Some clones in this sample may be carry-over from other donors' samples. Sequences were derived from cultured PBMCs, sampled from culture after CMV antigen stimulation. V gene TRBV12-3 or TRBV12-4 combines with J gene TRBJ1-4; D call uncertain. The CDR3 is CASSRQAYNEKLFF. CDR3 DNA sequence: TGTGCCAGCAGTCGGCAGGCCTATAATGAAAAACTGTTTTTT.